The present entry profiles one T cell receptor (beta chain) with its context. Unique molecular identifiers were incorporated when the TCRbeta library was constructed. From the PCR reads, TCRdb called clonotypes with MiXCR, one entry per CDR3 protein. The sample includes approximately 400,000 distinct CDR3 sequences, roughly 10% of them seen just once. The data are from a study of T-cell reconstitution after alpha-beta-depleted transplantation in children. The germline gives CDR1 LNHNV, CDR2 YYDKDF (reference sequence). The CDR3 spans 16 residues. Trimming at V came to 4 bases and at J to 5 bases, leaving 11 bases not matched to a gene.

The TCR sequence derives from a human donor who donated a stem cell graft to a child with acute myeloid leukemia. The chain couples TRBV15 to TRBJ2-7, with TRBD1 identical over 10 bases. Material: PBMCs from the stem cell graft donor, obtained from the stem cell graft. The CDR3 loop is CATSKQPGTGANEQYF. CDR3 nucleotide sequence: TGTGCCACCAGCAAACAACCCGGGACAGGGGCCAACGAGCAGTACTTC.